The rows below give T cell receptor beta chains drawn from one sample of a study of blood T cell repertoires in COVID-19. TCRdb's copy holds only in-frame clones and misses some; the assay was immunoSEQ multiplex PCR. The sample yields 130,000 to 150,000 clones, approximately 86% seen once. Sequenced sample: peripheral blood. The receptor set was obtained from a woman aged 40 to 49 with active or convalescent COVID-19. Both conserved end residues are part of each CDR3. D genes are given only for firm matches.

CDR3	D	V	J
CASTRRGGSGYTF	.	TRBV5-6	TRBJ1-2
CASSGSGGATGELFF	TRBD2	TRBV9	TRBJ2-2
CASSPLSSYNSPLHF	.	TRBV5-6	TRBJ1-6
CASSYGQANYGYTF	TRBD1	TRBV27	TRBJ1-2
CASSLSGGRETQYF	TRBD2	TRBV13	TRBJ2-5
CASSSRAFATGSIYEQYF	.	TRBV6-2/TRBV6-3	TRBJ2-7
CASSLKGARNQPQHF	TRBD1	TRBV28	TRBJ1-5
CATSNPGTVSPLHF	TRBD1	TRBV15	TRBJ1-6
CASSYSKRTGLRGNQPQHF	TRBD1	TRBV6-2/TRBV6-3	TRBJ1-5
CASSLVGTSGNTGELFF	TRBD2	TRBV7-7	TRBJ2-2
CASAGQSNQPQHF	TRBD1	TRBV4-2	TRBJ1-5
CASRGQGDGYTF	TRBD1	TRBV5-1	TRBJ1-2
CSVEKTTSSQYF	.	TRBV29-1	TRBJ2-3
CASSKGQGNEKLFF	TRBD1	TRBV4-3	TRBJ1-4
CASSLDQGRLQETQYF	.	TRBV7-2	TRBJ2-5
CASSRLQGNTEAFF	.	TRBV3-1/TRBV3-2	TRBJ1-1
CASGNRVNNSPLHF	.	TRBV23-1	TRBJ1-6
CASSFGQSSYNEQFF	.	TRBV28	TRBJ2-1
CASSSVGQGARVGTGELFF	TRBD1	TRBV5-1	TRBJ2-2
CASNDLGLAGNTIYF	.	TRBV19	TRBJ1-3
CAWKRAGQPQHF	.	TRBV30	TRBJ1-5
CASSSSRLSTDTQYF	.	TRBV27	TRBJ2-3
CASSQLASGNYGYTF	.	TRBV3-1/TRBV3-2	TRBJ1-2
CSVAHLQGYGANVLTF	.	TRBV29-1	TRBJ2-6
CASSLDLSSSYNEQFF	.	TRBV19	TRBJ2-1
CASSGNRIRSYEQYF	.	TRBV25-1	TRBJ2-7
CASSLVEGYGYTF	.	TRBV5-1	TRBJ1-2
CASSPPRGGLGETQYF	.	TRBV6-2/TRBV6-3	TRBJ2-5
CASSLAGPGLFSLASYNEQFF	.	TRBV6-2/TRBV6-3	TRBJ2-1
CASSYNRDRAYTGELFF	TRBD1	TRBV6-2/TRBV6-3	TRBJ2-2
CASNPSPGQGRNEQFF	TRBD1	TRBV19	TRBJ2-1
CASSLLAGGPKNEQFF	TRBD2	TRBV5-1	TRBJ2-1
CASSLLAGGPYNEQFF	TRBD2	TRBV7-7	TRBJ2-1
CASVQGARDWKTQYF	TRBD1	TRBV2	TRBJ2-5
CASSPSLGLSGNTIYF	.	TRBV28	TRBJ1-3
CASSSLPGTAPGYTF	TRBD1	TRBV27	TRBJ1-2
CAITGQPGTEAFF	TRBD1	TRBV27	TRBJ1-1
CATSRPGTVPQETQYF	.	TRBV15	TRBJ2-5
CASSPGLAVYEQYF	TRBD2	TRBV9	TRBJ2-7
CATIRAGNQPQHF	.	TRBV28	TRBJ1-5